This is a list of T cell receptor beta chains from one sample in a study of cytomegalovirus exposure and HLA in healthy donors. Sequenced by immunoSEQ multiplex PCR; TCRdb stores in-frame clones only, minus some. The table records 100,000 to 150,000 clones, 89% of them present only once. The source material was PBMCs. The source is a young woman in good health and CMV-seronegative. CDR3s include the opening cysteine and the closing phenylalanine or tryptophan. The D gene is left open where the match is weak. Rows may omit the clone size; those that give it use once, few, many or a size class.

D gene	V gene	J gene	clone size	CDR3 protein	CDR3 DNA
TRBD2	TRBV5-8	TRBJ2-2	.	CASSLGTSGRAGELFF	TGTGCCAGCAGCTTGGGGACTAGCGGGAGAGCCGGGGAGCTGTTTTTT
TRBD1	TRBV7-2	TRBJ1-5	.	CASSSYPGQGASNQPQHF	TGTGCCAGCAGCTCCTACCCGGGACAGGGGGCGAGCAATCAGCCCCAGCATTTT
.	TRBV9	TRBJ2-3	once	CASSVKQGLMRTDTQYF	TGTGCCAGCAGCGTAAAACAGGGTCTTATGAGGACAGATACGCAGTATTTT
.	TRBV2	TRBJ2-1	.	CASSELKGNEQFF	TGTGCCAGCAGTGAACTGAAGGGGAATGAGCAGTTCTTC
TRBD1	TRBV7-9	TRBJ1-2	.	CASSLDLTGGGYGYTF	TGTGCCAGCAGCTTAGATTTGACAGGGGGAGGCTATGGCTACACCTTC
TRBD1	TRBV7-6	TRBJ1-1	.	CASSLSGTGGTEAFF	TGTGCCAGCAGCTTATCCGGGACAGGGGGCACTGAAGCTTTCTTT
.	TRBV6-1	TRBJ1-5	.	CAGNYGTHSNQPQHF	TGTGCCGGCAACTACGGGACACATAGCAATCAGCCCCAGCATTTT
.	TRBV2	TRBJ2-3	.	CASSASLGSDTQYF	TGTGCCAGCAGTGCCTCGCTAGGTTCAGATACGCAGTATTTT
TRBD1	TRBV5-1	TRBJ2-7	.	CASSTSRGPYEQYF	TGCGCCAGCAGCACGAGCAGGGGGCCCTACGAGCAGTACTTC
TRBD2	TRBV19	TRBJ2-5	.	CASSTMTSGETQYF	TGTGCCAGTAGTACTATGACTAGCGGGGAGACCCAGTACTTC
TRBD2	TRBV5-4	TRBJ2-3	.	CASSLVTSKDTQYF	TGTGCCAGCAGCTTGGTGACTAGCAAAGATACGCAGTATTTT
TRBD1	TRBV6-5	TRBJ1-2	.	CASSYSTGGAYGYTF	TGTGCCAGCAGTTACTCAACAGGGGGCGCATACGGCTACACCTTC
TRBD2	TRBV6-1	TRBJ2-7	once	CASSLAGGGPYEQYF	TGTGCCAGCAGTTTAGCGGGAGGCGGACCCTACGAGCAGTACTTC
.	TRBV6-1	TRBJ2-5	.	CASSEALGGTQYF	TGTGCCAGCAGTGAAGCGCTAGGGGGGACCCAGTACTTC
.	TRBV28	TRBJ2-4	.	CASSFGDRKNIQYF	TGTGCCAGCAGTTTCGGCGACAGAAAAAACATTCAGTACTTC
TRBD2	TRBV10-3	TRBJ2-5	.	CAIRDLLAGGPGETQYF	TGTGCCATCAGAGACTTATTAGCGGGAGGGCCTGGTGAGACCCAGTACTTC
TRBD2	TRBV4-1	TRBJ2-1	.	CASSQVIAGASYNEQFF	TGCGCCAGCAGCCAAGTGATTGCGGGAGCCTCCTACAATGAGCAGTTCTTC
.	TRBV7-8	TRBJ1-1	.	CASSPQNTEAFF	TGTGCCAGCAGCCCCCAAAACACTGAAGCTTTCTTT
TRBD2	TRBV10-1	TRBJ2-1	few	CASSGTSGRGAYNEQFF	TGCGCCAGCAGCGGGACTAGCGGGAGAGGGGCCTACAATGAGCAGTTCTTC
TRBD1	TRBV18	TRBJ2-7	few	CASSPQGVNEQYF	TGTGCCAGCTCACCTCAGGGGGTGAACGAGCAGTACTTC
TRBD1	TRBV6-5	TRBJ1-2	.	CASSYSTEGAIYGYTF	TGTGCCAGCAGTTACTCGACGGAGGGGGCGATCTATGGCTACACCTTC
.	TRBV27	TRBJ2-7	.	CASADRGSYEQYF	TGTGCCAGCGCGGACAGAGGGAGCTACGAGCAGTACTTC
TRBD2	TRBV5-1	TRBJ2-2	.	CASSLSGSLNTGELFF	TGCGCCAGCAGCCTGAGCGGGAGCTTGAACACCGGGGAGCTGTTTTTT
.	TRBV19	TRBJ2-1	.	CASSITPTANNEQFF	TGTGCCAGTAGTATAACCCCGACAGCAAACAATGAGCAGTTCTTC
.	TRBV28	TRBJ2-7	.	CASSFSLGGLRYF	TGTGCCAGCAGTTTCTCTCTAGGGGGTCTACGGTACTTC
TRBD1	TRBV6-6	TRBJ2-7	.	CASSLPRDRTDYEQYF	TGTGCCAGCAGTCTCCCTCGGGACAGAACAGACTACGAGCAGTACTTC
.	TRBV19	TRBJ1-2	.	CASLTGGGYGYTF	TGTGCCAGTTTGACCGGAGGCGGGTATGGCTACACCTTC
TRBD1	TRBV19	TRBJ1-1	once	CASSIAGQGNTEAFF	TGTGCCAGTAGTATAGCTGGACAGGGGAACACTGAAGCTTTCTTT
TRBD1	TRBV9	TRBJ1-1	.	CASSPRGRDTEAFF	TGTGCCAGCAGCCCCAGGGGGCGGGACACTGAAGCTTTCTTT
.	TRBV6-1	TRBJ1-5	.	CASFWWHSNQPQHF	TGTGCCAGCTTTTGGTGGCATAGCAATCAGCCCCAGCATTTT
TRBD1	TRBV5-1	TRBJ1-1	.	CASSSGTGNTEAFF	TGCGCCAGCAGCTCCGGGACAGGGAACACTGAAGCTTTCTTT
.	TRBV5-1	TRBJ2-2	.	CASSLTYTGELFF	TGCGCCAGCAGCTTGACATACACCGGGGAGCTGTTTTTT
.	TRBV7-2	TRBJ2-1	.	CASSRGSGFSEQFF	TGTGCCAGCAGCCGCGGTTCGGGGTTTAGTGAGCAGTTCTTC
TRBD1	TRBV30	TRBJ1-1	.	CAWSPQGMNTEAFF	TGTGCCTGGAGTCCACAGGGGATGAACACTGAAGCTTTCTTT
.	TRBV15	TRBJ2-5	.	CATSRDHVEGQETQYF	TGTGCCACCAGCAGAGATCATGTAGAGGGACAAGAGACCCAGTACTTC
.	TRBV6-1	TRBJ1-1	.	CAIRGTENTEAFF	TGTGCCATCCGCGGGACCGAGAACACTGAAGCTTTCTTT
.	TRBV7-9	TRBJ2-3	.	CASSPLDTQYF	TGTGCCAGCAGCCCCTTAGATACGCAGTATTTT
.	TRBV28	TRBJ1-1	.	CASILGGGWNTEAFF	TGTGCCAGCATCCTGGGAGGGGGTTGGAACACTGAAGCTTTCTTT
.	TRBV11-2	TRBJ2-7	.	CASSSGSYEQYF	TGTGCCAGCAGCTCGGGCTCCTACGAGCAGTACTTC
TRBD1	TRBV28	TRBJ1-2	.	CASSLRPRGAGGYTF	TGTGCCAGCAGTTTACGACCCAGGGGGGCTGGTGGCTACACCTTC
.	TRBV2	TRBJ2-1	.	CASSEDQRSSYNEQFF	TGTGCCAGCAGTGAAGATCAGCGGAGCTCCTACAATGAGCAGTTCTTC
.	TRBV6-5	TRBJ2-7	.	CASRGRNEQYF	TGTGCCAGCAGGGGCAGGAACGAGCAGTACTTC
TRBD2	TRBV5-6	TRBJ2-5	.	CASSLAKSGRKETQYF	TGTGCCAGCAGCTTGGCGAAAAGCGGGAGGAAGGAGACCCAGTACTTC
TRBD1	TRBV29-1	TRBJ1-2	once	CSVETGNTLGYTF	TGCAGCGTTGAGACAGGGAATACGCTTGGCTACACCTTC
TRBD2	TRBV19	TRBJ2-7	.	CASSISLASGDEQYF	TGTGCCAGTAGTATATCCCTCGCTAGCGGAGACGAGCAGTACTTC